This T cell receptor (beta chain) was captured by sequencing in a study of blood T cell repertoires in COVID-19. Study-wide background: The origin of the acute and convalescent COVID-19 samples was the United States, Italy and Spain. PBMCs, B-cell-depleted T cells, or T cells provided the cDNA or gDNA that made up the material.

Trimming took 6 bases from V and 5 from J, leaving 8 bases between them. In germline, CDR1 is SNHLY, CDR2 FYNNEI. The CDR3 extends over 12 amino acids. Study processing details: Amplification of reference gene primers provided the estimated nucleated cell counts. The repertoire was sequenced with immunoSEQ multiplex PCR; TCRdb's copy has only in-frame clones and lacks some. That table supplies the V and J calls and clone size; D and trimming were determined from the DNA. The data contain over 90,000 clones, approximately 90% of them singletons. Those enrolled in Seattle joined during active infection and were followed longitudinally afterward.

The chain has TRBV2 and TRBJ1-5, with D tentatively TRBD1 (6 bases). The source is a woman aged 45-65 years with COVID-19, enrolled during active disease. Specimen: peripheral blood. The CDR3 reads CASRGGDQPQHF. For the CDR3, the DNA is TGTGCCAGCAGAGGGGGGGATCAGCCCCAGCATTTT. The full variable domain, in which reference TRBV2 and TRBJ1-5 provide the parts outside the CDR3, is EPEVTQTPSHQVTQMGQEVILRCVPISNHLYFYWYRQILGQKVEFLVSFYNNEISEKSEIFDDQFSVERPDGSNFTLKIRSTKLEDSAMYFCASRGGDQPQHFGDGTRLSIL.